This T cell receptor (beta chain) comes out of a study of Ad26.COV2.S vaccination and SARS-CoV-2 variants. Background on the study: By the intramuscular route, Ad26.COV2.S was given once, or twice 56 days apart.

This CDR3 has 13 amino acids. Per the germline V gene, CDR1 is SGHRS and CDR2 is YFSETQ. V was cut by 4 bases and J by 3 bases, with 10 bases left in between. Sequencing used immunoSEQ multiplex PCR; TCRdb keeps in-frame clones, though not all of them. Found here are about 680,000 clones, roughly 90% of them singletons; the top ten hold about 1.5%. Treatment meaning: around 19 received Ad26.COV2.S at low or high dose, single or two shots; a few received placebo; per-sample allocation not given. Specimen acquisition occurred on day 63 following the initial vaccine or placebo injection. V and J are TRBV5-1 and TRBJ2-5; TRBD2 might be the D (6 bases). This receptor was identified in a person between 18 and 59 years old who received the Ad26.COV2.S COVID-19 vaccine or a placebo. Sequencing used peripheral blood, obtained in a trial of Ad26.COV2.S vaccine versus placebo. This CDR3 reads CASSRPGEETQYF. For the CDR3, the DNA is TGCGCCAGCAGCCGGCCGGGGGAAGAGACCCAGTACTTC.